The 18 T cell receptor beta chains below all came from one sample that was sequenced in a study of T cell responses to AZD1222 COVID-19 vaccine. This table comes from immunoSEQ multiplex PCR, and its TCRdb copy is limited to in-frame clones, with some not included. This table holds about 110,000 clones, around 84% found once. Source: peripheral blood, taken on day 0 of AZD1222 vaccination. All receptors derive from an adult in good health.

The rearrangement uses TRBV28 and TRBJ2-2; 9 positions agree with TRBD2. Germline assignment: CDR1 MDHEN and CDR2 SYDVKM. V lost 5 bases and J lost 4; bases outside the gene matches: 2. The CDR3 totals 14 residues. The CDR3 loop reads CASSGGGGTGELFF. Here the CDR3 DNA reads TGTGCCAGCAGTGGCGGGGGGGGCACCGGGGAGCTGTTTTTT. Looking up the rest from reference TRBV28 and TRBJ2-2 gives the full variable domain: DVKVTQSSRYLVKRTGEKVFLECVQDMDHENMFWYRQDPGLGLRLIYFSYDVKMKEKGDIPEGYSVSREKKERFSLILESASTNQTSMYLCASSGGGGTGELFFGEGSRLTVL.

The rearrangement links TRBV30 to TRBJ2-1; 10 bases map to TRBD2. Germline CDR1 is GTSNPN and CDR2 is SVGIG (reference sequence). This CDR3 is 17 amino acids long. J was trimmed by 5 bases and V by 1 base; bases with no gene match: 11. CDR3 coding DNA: TGTGCCTGGAGTGGGGCAGCGGGGGGGCCGGATAACAATGAGCAGTTCTTC. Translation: CAWSGAAGGPDNNEQFF.

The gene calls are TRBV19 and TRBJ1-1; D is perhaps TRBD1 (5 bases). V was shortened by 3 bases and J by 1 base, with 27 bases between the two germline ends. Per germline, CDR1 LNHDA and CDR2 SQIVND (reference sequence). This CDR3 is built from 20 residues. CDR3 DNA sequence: TGTGCCAGTAGTATGCCCTACTCTGGGACCTGGCAATTGAGGAACACTGAAGCTTTCTTT. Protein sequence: CASSMPYSGTWQLRNTEAFF. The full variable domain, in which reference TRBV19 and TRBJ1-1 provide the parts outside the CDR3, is DGGITQSPKYLFRKEGQNVTLSCEQNLNHDAMYWYRQDPGQGLRLIYYSQIVNDFQKGDIAEGYSVSREKKESFPLTVTSAQKNPTAFYLCASSMPYSGTWQLRNTEAFFGQGTRLTVV.

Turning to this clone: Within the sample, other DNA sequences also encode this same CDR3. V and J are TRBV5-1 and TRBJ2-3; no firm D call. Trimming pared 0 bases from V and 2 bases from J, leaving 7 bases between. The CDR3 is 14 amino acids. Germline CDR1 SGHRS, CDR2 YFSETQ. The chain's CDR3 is CASSLGQDTDTQYF. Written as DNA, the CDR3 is TGCGCCAGCAGCTTGGGGCAGGACACAGATACGCAGTATTTT.

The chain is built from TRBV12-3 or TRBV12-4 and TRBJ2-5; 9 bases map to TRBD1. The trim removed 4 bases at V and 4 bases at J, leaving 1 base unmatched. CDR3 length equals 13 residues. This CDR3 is CASSSTGGETQYF. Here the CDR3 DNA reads TGTGCCAGCAGTTCGACAGGGGGAGAGACCCAGTACTTC.

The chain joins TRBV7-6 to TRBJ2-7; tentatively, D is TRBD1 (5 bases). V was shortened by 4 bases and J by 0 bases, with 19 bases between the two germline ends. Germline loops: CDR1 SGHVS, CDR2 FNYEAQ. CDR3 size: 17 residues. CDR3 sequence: CASSSISGQDNSYEQYF. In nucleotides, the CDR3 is TGTGCCAGCAGCTCCATCTCCGGCCAGGACAACTCCTACGAGCAGTACTTC.

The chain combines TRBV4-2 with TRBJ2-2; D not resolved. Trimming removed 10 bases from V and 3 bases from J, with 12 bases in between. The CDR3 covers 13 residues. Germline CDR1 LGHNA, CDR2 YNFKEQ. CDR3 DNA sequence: TGTGCCACCTCCGACACCTACACCGGGGAGCTGTTTTTT. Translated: CATSDTYTGELFF.

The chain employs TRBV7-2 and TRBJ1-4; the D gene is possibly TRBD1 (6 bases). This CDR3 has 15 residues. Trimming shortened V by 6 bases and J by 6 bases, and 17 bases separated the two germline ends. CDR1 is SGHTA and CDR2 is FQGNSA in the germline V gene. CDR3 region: CASSNTGGGYEKLFF. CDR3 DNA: TGTGCCAGCAGTAATACGGGGGGCGGGTATGAAAAACTGTTTTTT.

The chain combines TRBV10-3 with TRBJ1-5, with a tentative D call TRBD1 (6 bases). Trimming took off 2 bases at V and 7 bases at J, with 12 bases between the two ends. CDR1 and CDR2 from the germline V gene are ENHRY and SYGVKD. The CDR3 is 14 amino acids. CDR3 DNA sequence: TGTGCCATCAGTGAGGGGACAAGGGGGCAGCCCCAGCATTTT. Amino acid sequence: CAISEGTRGQPQHF.

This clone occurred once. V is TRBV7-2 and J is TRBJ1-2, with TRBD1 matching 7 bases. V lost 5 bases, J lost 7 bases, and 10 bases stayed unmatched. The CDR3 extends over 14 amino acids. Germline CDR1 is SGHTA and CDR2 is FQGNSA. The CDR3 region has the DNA TGTGCCAGCAGCCGGACAACAGGGGATAGTGGCTACACCTTC. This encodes CASSRTTGDSGYTF.

CDR3 amino acids: CASSLNSYNEQFF. The CDR3 nucleotides read TGTGCCAGCAGTCTAAACTCCTACAATGAGCAGTTCTTC. This sequence joins TRBV11-3 and TRBJ2-1; D is uncertain. The germline V gene encodes CDR1 SGHNT and CDR2 YENEEA. The V end lost 6 bases, the J end lost 0 bases, and 6 bases lay between the germline ends. The length of the CDR3 is 13 residues.

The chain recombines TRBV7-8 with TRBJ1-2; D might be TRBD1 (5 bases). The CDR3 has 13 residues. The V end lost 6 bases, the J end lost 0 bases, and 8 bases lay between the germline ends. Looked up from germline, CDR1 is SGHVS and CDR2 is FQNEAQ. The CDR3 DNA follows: TGTGCCAGCAGAAAGGGGTCTAACTATGGCTACACCTTC. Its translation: CASRKGSNYGYTF.

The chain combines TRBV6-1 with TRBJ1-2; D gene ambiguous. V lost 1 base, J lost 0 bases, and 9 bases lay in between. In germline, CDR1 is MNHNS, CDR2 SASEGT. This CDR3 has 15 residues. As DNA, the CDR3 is TGTGCCAGCAGTGAAGGATACAAAGCTAACTATGGCTACACCTTC. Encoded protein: CASSEGYKANYGYTF.

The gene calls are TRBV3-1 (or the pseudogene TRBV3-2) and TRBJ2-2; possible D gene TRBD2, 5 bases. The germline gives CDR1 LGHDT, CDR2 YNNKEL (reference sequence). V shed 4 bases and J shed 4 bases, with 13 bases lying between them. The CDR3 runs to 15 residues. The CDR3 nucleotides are TGTGCCAGCAGCCCGGGAATTTCGGGCACCGGGGAGCTGTTTTTT. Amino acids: CASSPGISGTGELFF.

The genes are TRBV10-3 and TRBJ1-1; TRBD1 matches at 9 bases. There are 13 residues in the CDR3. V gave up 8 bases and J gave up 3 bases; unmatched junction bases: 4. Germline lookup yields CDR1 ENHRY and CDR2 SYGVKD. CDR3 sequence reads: CAIGQGWDTEAFF. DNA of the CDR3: TGTGCCATCGGACAGGGGTGGGACACTGAAGCTTTCTTT.

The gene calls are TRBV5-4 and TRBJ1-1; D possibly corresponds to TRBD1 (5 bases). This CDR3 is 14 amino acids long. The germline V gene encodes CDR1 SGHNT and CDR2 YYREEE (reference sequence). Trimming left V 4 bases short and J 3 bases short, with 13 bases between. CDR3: CASSPGTSYTEAFF. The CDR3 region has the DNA TGTGCCAGCAGCCCAGGGACTAGCTACACTGAAGCTTTCTTT.

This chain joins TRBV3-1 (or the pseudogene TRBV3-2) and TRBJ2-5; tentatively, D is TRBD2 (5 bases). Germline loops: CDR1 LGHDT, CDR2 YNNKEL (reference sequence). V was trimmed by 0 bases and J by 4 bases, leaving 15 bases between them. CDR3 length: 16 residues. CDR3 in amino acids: CASSQERSGFGETQYF. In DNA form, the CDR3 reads TGTGCCAGCAGCCAAGAACGGAGCGGTTTTGGAGAGACCCAGTACTTC.

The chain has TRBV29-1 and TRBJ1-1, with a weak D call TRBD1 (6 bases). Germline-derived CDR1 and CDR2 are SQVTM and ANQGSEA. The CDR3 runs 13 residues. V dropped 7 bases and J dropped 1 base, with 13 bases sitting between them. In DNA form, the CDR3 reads TGCAGCGGAACGACAGGACCGAACACTGAAGCTTTCTTT. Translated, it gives CSGTTGPNTEAFF.